This is a list of T cell receptor beta chains from one sample in a study of control samples from healthy donors and cancer patients. Clones were read by immunoSEQ multiplex PCR, and TCRdb kept only the in-frame ones, dropping some. The sample includes some 76,000 clones, around 90% of them seen just once. The sequencing sample was made of PBMCs. The receptors here all came from a woman aged 45 to 65 with colorectal cancer. Each CDR3 is given with its conserved first and last residue. D genes are given only for firm matches. Rows may omit the clone size; those that give it use once, few, many or a size class.

.,TRBV4-1,TRBJ1-1,.,TGCGCCAGCAGCCAAAGAGCCCCGCGGAAGTACTTT,CASSQRAPRKYF
.,TRBV7-6,TRBJ1-4,.,TGTGCCAGCAGCTACGGAGCAACTAATGAAAAACTGTTTTTT,CASSYGATNEKLFF
.,TRBV3-1/TRBV3-2,TRBJ2-1,TRBD2,TGTGCCAGCAGCCCGACTAGCGGGGGGCGGCGCTACAATGAGCAGTTCTTC,CASSPTSGGRRYNEQFF
.,TRBV10-3,TRBJ2-3,.,TGTGCCATCAGTGACGGCACAGATACGCAGTATTTT,CAISDGTDTQYF
.,TRBV5-1,TRBJ2-3,TRBD2,TGCGCCAGCAGCTTGGCTACGGGGGGGCCAGGAGATACGCAGTATTTT,CASSLATGGPGDTQYF
once,TRBV7-3,TRBJ2-3,TRBD2,TGTGCCAGCAGCTTAAATAGCGGGGTAGGCACAGATACGCAGTATTTT,CASSLNSGVGTDTQYF
.,TRBV6-5,TRBJ2-2,TRBD2,TGTGCCAGCAGTTTGCGCGGGGGGGCGAGCACCGGGGAGCTGTTTTTT,CASSLRGGASTGELFF
.,TRBV9,TRBJ1-1,.,TGTGCCAGCAGCCCAGGCCGGGGTCGCACTGAAGCTTTCTTT,CASSPGRGRTEAFF
.,TRBV6-1,TRBJ2-2,.,TGTGCCAGCAGTGAAGGAAGGTTCACTAGCACCGGGGAGCTGTTTTTT,CASSEGRFTSTGELFF
.,TRBV18,TRBJ2-2,.,TGTGCCAGCTCACCGGGCTGGCTCACCGGGGAGCTGTTTTTT,CASSPGWLTGELFF
.,TRBV7-2,TRBJ2-3,TRBD2,TGTGCCAGCAGCGCCCGGACTAGCGGGGGGGTAACAGATACGCAGTATTTT,CASSARTSGGVTDTQYF
.,TRBV28,TRBJ2-5,TRBD2,TGTGCCAGCAGTTTCCCCTGGGGGGGGTGGGAAGAGACCCAGTACTTC,CASSFPWGGWEETQYF
.,TRBV2,TRBJ1-1,.,TGTGCCAGCAGTGAAAGTGCAGCTACCATTAGAGCTTTCTTT,CASSESAATIRAFF
.,TRBV6-1,TRBJ1-5,.,TGTGCCAGCAGTGAAGGGTCACTTGGCAATCAGCCCCAGCATTTT,CASSEGSLGNQPQHF
.,TRBV25-1,TRBJ1-6,.,TGTGCCAGCAGTGATATGAGAGGGGCAGGGGTAAATTCACCCCTCCACTTT,CASSDMRGAGVNSPLHF
.,TRBV5-6,TRBJ1-2,.,TGTGCCAGCAGCTTGAGGACCGGGTATGGCTACACCTTC,CASSLRTGYGYTF
.,TRBV3-1/TRBV3-2,TRBJ1-3,TRBD1,TGTGCCAGCAGCTCCGGGACAGGGGGCTTGGGAAACACCATATATTTT,CASSSGTGGLGNTIYF
.,TRBV6-1,TRBJ1-6,TRBD1,TGTGCCAGCAGTGAAGCGGTTATGAGCAGGGGGCGGATAAATTCACCCCTCCACTTT,CASSEAVMSRGRINSPLHF
.,TRBV6-5,TRBJ1-2,.,TGTGCCAGCAGTTACGCGATCCCCACAGGGCCTTATGGCTACACCTTC,CASSYAIPTGPYGYTF
.,TRBV19,TRBJ1-6,.,TGTGCCAGTAGTACGATTAGCTCCTATAATTCACCCCTCCACTTT,CASSTISSYNSPLHF
.,TRBV28,TRBJ2-5,.,TGTGCCAGCGGAACAGGGTTGGAGACCCAGTACTTC,CASGTGLETQYF
.,TRBV14,TRBJ2-6,.,TGTGCCAGCAGCCATCTGACGCAGGCTGGGGCCAACGTCCTGACTTTC,CASSHLTQAGANVLTF
.,TRBV6-1,TRBJ2-5,.,TGTGCCAGCAGTGAAATGGCGGGAAACCTTAAGACCCAGTACTTC,CASSEMAGNLKTQYF
.,TRBV9,TRBJ2-1,.,TGTGCCAGCAGCGTAGGGATAGGGGAGCGTTCGAGCTCCTACAATGAGCAGTTCTTC,CASSVGIGERSSSYNEQFF
.,TRBV3-1/TRBV3-2,TRBJ2-1,TRBD2,TGTGCCAGCAGCCAGGGACTAGCGAGAGAGCAGTTCTTC,CASSQGLAREQFF
few,TRBV6-5,TRBJ1-5,.,TGTGCCAGCAGTAGGGGTGGGCTGGCCAATCAGCCCCAGCATTTT,CASSRGGLANQPQHF
.,TRBV6-6,TRBJ2-2,.,TGTGCCAGCAGTCCCCCCGTTTTAGGACTCACAAACACCGGGGAGCTGTTTTTT,CASSPPVLGLTNTGELFF
once,TRBV7-8,TRBJ2-5,TRBD2,TGTGCCAGCAGCTCAATAGCGGGGGGGGTGGAGACCCAGTACTTC,CASSSIAGGVETQYF
.,TRBV3-1/TRBV3-2,TRBJ2-2,.,TGTGCCAGCAGTCAAGGTGCCAGGGCTACCGGGGAGCTGTTTTTT,CASSQGARATGELFF
.,TRBV5-4,TRBJ1-2,.,TGTGCCAGCAGCTTGGACCGGAGACTTGCTGGCTACACCTTC,CASSLDRRLAGYTF
.,TRBV28,TRBJ2-3,TRBD2,TGTGCCAGCAGTCCATACATGAGCGGGAGACGCACAGATACGCAGTATTTT,CASSPYMSGRRTDTQYF
.,TRBV11-1,TRBJ1-1,.,TGTGCCAGCAGCTTTAAGGGTAAATCTGAAGCTTTCTTT,CASSFKGKSEAFF
.,TRBV5-1,TRBJ1-4,.,TGCGCCAGCAGCTTGGGCCCAAATGAAAAACTGTTTTTT,CASSLGPNEKLFF